Listed here is a single TCR beta chain. Its antigen is still unknown. These data originate in a study of T cell responses to AZD1222 COVID-19 vaccine. Study-wide results and limits: After the peak T cell response, and only then, were repertoires sampled. The number of AZD1222 recipients seropositive at baseline was only 6 or 7. Breadth and depth of Spike-specific TCRs rose after two AZD1222 doses.

The protocol was immunoSEQ multiplex PCR, while the TCRdb copy is restricted to in-frame clones and leaves out a portion. The sample records about 86,000 clones, around 90% being singletons. CDR3 length: 12 residues. Germline V CDR1 and CDR2: LNHDA, SQIVND (reference sequence). Trimming removed 10 bases from V and 3 bases from J, with 12 bases in between. The sample here was peripheral blood, taken on day 0 of AZD1222 vaccination. The TCR sequence derives from an adult in good health. The genes are TRBV19 and TRBJ1-2; D is undetermined. CDR3 DNA sequence: TGTGCCATAAGGGAGGAAGACTATGGCTACACCTTC. It codes for CAIREEDYGYTF.